This TCR beta chain was captured in a study of blood T cell repertoires in COVID-19. The V segment lost 2 bases and the J segment 6 bases; nucleotides outside the gene matches: 8. Germline values: CDR1 KGHSH, CDR2 LQKENI. This CDR3 region has 15 residues. Clones were sequenced by immunoSEQ multiplex PCR, and TCRdb holds only the in-frame ones, with some missing. The sample records about 270,000 clones, 75% to 90% being singletons. The chain couples TRBV18 to TRBJ1-2; 8 nucleotides match TRBD1. The specimen sequenced was peripheral blood. The origin of this receptor is a woman in her sixties or seventies with COVID-19, enrolled during active disease. CDR3 residues: CASSPGVDRDDGYTF. The CDR3 coding sequence is TGTGCCAGCTCACCAGGAGTGGACAGGGATGATGGCTACACCTTC.